The next 22 T cell receptor beta chains were all read from a single sample in a study of T-cell reconstitution after alpha-beta-depleted transplantation in children. Unique molecular identifiers were incorporated during preparation of the TCRbeta library. From the PCR reads, TCRdb called clonotypes with MiXCR, one entry per CDR3 protein. The sample holds about 610,000 distinct CDR3 sequences, about a quarter seen once. This specimen consisted of PBMCs, obtained before TCRalphabeta/CD19-depleted stem cell transplant. The receptors originated from a boy under two years old with Wiskott-Aldrich syndrome, due to receive a stem cell transplant.

The chain employs TRBV4-1 and TRBJ2-3, with D possibly being TRBD2 (5 bases). This CDR3 has 16 amino acids. Germline V gene sequence: CDR1 MGHRA, CDR2 YSYEKL. V was cut by 1 base and J by 4 bases, with 15 bases left in between. CDR3 loop: CASSQVSGKAADTQYF. CDR3 sequence (DNA): TGCGCCAGCAGCCAAGTGTCCGGGAAAGCGGCAGATACGCAGTATTTT.

J is TRBJ2-3 and V is TRBV10-3; D is undetermined. In germline, CDR1 is ENHRY, CDR2 SYGVKD. V was clipped by 2 bases and J by 2 bases, with 11 bases between them. This CDR3 is built from 15 residues. In DNA, the CDR3 is TGTGCCATCAGTGAGACGTCCGTCGTCACAGATACGCAGTATTTT. Amino acids: CAISETSVVTDTQYF.

This clonotype has just one count. The chain couples TRBV5-1 to TRBJ2-7, with 8 nucleotides matching TRBD1. This CDR3 has 14 residues. Per the germline V gene, CDR1 is SGHRS and CDR2 is YFSETQ. V lost 8 bases and J lost 2; bases outside the gene matches: 9. CDR3 in amino acids: CARPQGAVTYEQYF. CDR3 in DNA: TGCGCCAGGCCTCAGGGGGCCGTAACCTACGAGCAGTACTTC.

V usage is TRBV21-1 and J usage is TRBJ2-1; TRBD2 is the table's D call, not checked against the DNA. TRBV21-1 is tagged as a pseudogene. The CDR3 covers 17 residues. DNA for the CDR3: TGTGCCAGCCTAGCAGCCACCGGGACTAGCGGTTTCAATGAGCAGTTCTTC. Its translation is CASLAATGTSGFNEQFF.

The J gene is TRBJ2-7, the V gene TRBV18; possibly TRBD1 for D (5 bases). There are 14 residues in the CDR3. The V and J ends lost 0 bases and 2 bases respectively, with 8 bases between them. CDR1 KGHSH and CDR2 LQKENI come from the germline V gene. The CDR3 DNA sequence: TGTGCCAGCTCACCACCGGGGCGCACCTACGAGCAGTACTTC. Amino acid sequence: CASSPPGRTYEQYF.

The chain is built from TRBV5-1 and TRBJ2-1; 13 bases match TRBD2. Germline V CDR1 and CDR2: SGHRS, YFSETQ. Trimming removed 3 bases from V and 5 bases from J; junction bases left unmatched: 2. The CDR3 is made up of 15 amino acids. The CDR3 loop is CASSWTSGSHNEQFF. The CDR3 bases are TGCGCCAGCAGCTGGACTAGCGGGAGTCACAATGAGCAGTTCTTC.

This clonotype was seen more than once but under ten times. The chain links TRBV5-1 to TRBJ2-3, with TRBD2 identical over 12 bases. The CDR3 sequence is 18 residues long. J gave up 5 bases and V 0 bases, and 10 bases lay outside the gene matches. CDR1 is SGHRS, CDR2 YFSETQ, per germline. CDR3 DNA: TGCGCCAGCAGCTTGGCTGCTAGCGGGAGGGCCTCTCAAGATACGCAGTATTTT. Encoded protein: CASSLAASGRASQDTQYF. Together with reference TRBV5-1 and TRBJ2-3, the CDR3 gives the full variable domain: KAGVTQTPRYLIKTRGQQVTLSCSPISGHRSVSWYQQTPGQGLQFLFEYFSETQRNKGNFPGRFSGRQFSNSRSEMNVSTLELGDSALYLCASSLAASGRASQDTQYFGPGTRLTVL.

The V gene is TRBV12-3 or TRBV12-4, the J gene TRBJ2-4, with D tentatively TRBD1 (5 bases). Between the trimmed V and J ends, which lost 3 bases and 0 bases, there was a span of 12 bases. The CDR3 covers 16 residues. DNA of the CDR3: TGTGCCAGCAGTTTCGGCAGGGCCCTAGCCAAAAACATTCAGTACTTC. Protein sequence: CASSFGRALAKNIQYF.

This clonotype occurred a few times. The chain carries TRBV24-1 and TRBJ2-2; weak D call: TRBD1 (7 bases). Trimming took 12 bases from V and 5 from J, leaving 21 bases between them. This CDR3 spans 15 amino acids. Germline CDR1 and CDR2: KGHDR and SFDVKD. CDR3 DNA sequence: TGTGCCGCAAGCAGGGGGTCGGGGGCAACCGGGGAGCTGTTTTTT. It is translated as CAASRGSGATGELFF.

The J gene is TRBJ2-1, the V gene TRBV5-1; D may be TRBD2 (6 bases). CDR3 length: 16 amino acids. Germline V gene data show CDR1 as SGHRS and CDR2 as YFSETQ. The V and J ends lost 0 bases and 3 bases respectively, with 13 bases between them. DNA for the CDR3: TGCGCCAGCAGCTTGGTCCCGGGAGTGGGCTACAATGAGCAGTTCTTC. It yields the protein CASSLVPGVGYNEQFF.

V usage is TRBV20-1 and J usage is TRBJ2-7; 8 positions match TRBD1. The CDR3 totals 14 residues. V shed 3 bases, J shed 4 bases, and the junction held 8 bases outside the gene matches. Looked up from germline, CDR1 is DFQATT and CDR2 is SNEGSKA (reference sequence). The CDR3 loop is CSASFGQGPYEQYF. CDR3 in DNA: TGCAGTGCTAGTTTCGGACAGGGACCATACGAGCAGTACTTC.

This clonotype was seen more than once but under ten times. The V and J genes are TRBV6-2 or TRBV6-3 and TRBJ2-5, with 11 bases identical to TRBD2. J gave up 5 bases and V 5 bases, and 7 bases lay outside the gene matches. Germline CDR1 is MNHEY and CDR2 is SVGEGT. The CDR3 spans 15 residues. CDR3 residues: CASSQLAGGRETQYF. Written as DNA, the CDR3 is TGTGCCAGCAGTCAGCTAGCGGGAGGTCGTGAGACCCAGTACTTC.

This clonotype has more than one count but fewer than ten. This chain connects TRBV29-1 to TRBJ2-5; D not resolved. This CDR3 spans 11 amino acids. V was trimmed by 4 bases and J by 9 bases, leaving 12 bases between them. In germline, CDR1 is SQVTM, CDR2 ANQGSEA. CDR3 protein: CSVVRSAAQYF. The CDR3 nucleotides are TGCAGCGTTGTGCGCTCCGCGGCCCAGTACTTC.

This chain joins TRBV10-1 and TRBJ2-5; D is perhaps TRBD1 or TRBD2 (5 bases each). The CDR3 is 14 residues long. Germline CDR1 and CDR2: WNHNN and SYGVQD (reference sequence). V shed 4 bases and J shed 4 bases, with 13 bases lying between them. CDR3 DNA: TGCGCCAGCAGTGCCGCAGGGAGTACAGAGACCCAGTACTTC. It translates to CASSAAGSTETQYF.

The V and J genes are TRBV11-2 and TRBJ2-1, with 15 bases identical to TRBD2. Germline lookup yields CDR1 SGHAT and CDR2 FQNNGV. V was pared by 6 bases and J by 0 bases, with 6 bases of the junction left unmatched. CDR3 length: 18 residues. Here the CDR3 DNA reads TGTGCCAGCAGGATCGGGACTAGCGGGAGGAGCTCCTACAATGAGCAGTTCTTC. Protein sequence: CASRIGTSGRSSYNEQFF.

This clonotype was seen a handful of times. The chain combines TRBV18 with TRBJ1-6; D remains unclear. The germline V gene has CDR1 KGHSH and CDR2 LQKENI. CDR3 length: 14 amino acids. The ends were cut back, 3 bases at V and 8 bases at J, with 11 bases in the middle. The CDR3, as DNA: TGTGCCAGCTCACCGGTACAGTGCCATTCACCCCTCCACTTT. It translates to CASSPVQCHSPLHF.

This chain connects TRBV20-1 to TRBJ1-1, with 7 positions matching TRBD1. Germline V lookup: CDR1 DFQATT, CDR2 SNEGSKA (reference sequence). Trimming cost V 5 bases and J 4 bases; bases outside gene matches: 10. There are 14 residues in the CDR3. Written as DNA, the CDR3 is TGCAGTGCTGGGGACAGAGGAACAACCACTGAAGCTTTCTTT. It is translated as CSAGDRGTTTEAFF.

The V call is TRBV4-2, the J call TRBJ2-7; D may be TRBD1 (7 bases). The V gene lost 1 base and the J gene lost 5 bases, with 18 bases spanning the gap. CDR3 length: 16 residues. CDR1 is LGHNA and CDR2 is YNFKEQ in the germline V gene. As DNA, the CDR3 is TGTGCCAGCAGCCAAGTAGGGGGGACAGTAACTCACGAGCAGTACTTC. This sequence encodes CASSQVGGTVTHEQYF.

This clonotype was detected a few times. This chain connects TRBV7-9 to TRBJ2-5, with D hard to call. Trimming pared 2 bases from V and 2 bases from J, leaving 6 bases between. Germline lookup yields CDR1 SEHNR and CDR2 FQNEAQ (reference sequence). This CDR3 is built from 13 residues. The CDR3 here is CASSLSKQETQYF. DNA of the CDR3: TGTGCCAGCAGCTTATCGAAGCAAGAGACCCAGTACTTC. Using reference TRBV7-9 and TRBJ2-5 for the parts outside the CDR3, the full variable domain is DTGVSQNPRHKITKRGQNVTFRCDPISEHNRLYWYRQTLGQGPEFLTYFQNEAQLEKSRLLSDRFSAERPKGSFSTLEIQRTEQGDSAMYLCASSLSKQETQYFGPGTRLLVL.

This clonotype was seen a handful of times. The V call is TRBV5-5, the J call TRBJ2-1; D gene uncertain. Trimming took off 3 bases at V and 0 bases at J, with 7 bases between the two ends. CDR1 is SGHKS and CDR2 is YYEKEE in the germline V gene (reference sequence). The CDR3 totals 14 residues. CDR3 sequence (DNA): TGTGCCAGCAGCTGGGCCCCCTCCTACAATGAGCAGTTCTTC. Protein sequence: CASSWAPSYNEQFF.

The rearrangement links TRBV2 to TRBJ1-2; the D gene is possibly TRBD1 (5 bases). V shed 3 bases and J shed 3 bases, with 20 bases lying between them. Germline CDR1 and CDR2: SNHLY and FYNNEI. This CDR3 region has 17 residues. Here the CDR3 DNA reads TGTGCCAGCAGTGAGGTAACGCAGGGCATAAACGACTATGGCTACACCTTC. The encoded protein is CASSEVTQGINDYGYTF.

V is TRBV5-1 and J is TRBJ2-1, with D tentatively TRBD1 or TRBD2 (5 bases each). The CDR3 runs to 12 residues. V shed 4 bases and J shed 11 bases, with 13 bases lying between them. Germline CDR1 is SGHRS and CDR2 is YFSETQ. CDR3 sequence reads: CASSQDRGKQFF. The CDR3 bases are TGCGCCAGCAGCCAGGACCGGGGCAAGCAGTTCTTC.